A selection of T cell receptor beta chains follows, all from one sample in a study of cytomegalovirus exposure and HLA in healthy donors. Clones were read by immunoSEQ multiplex PCR, and TCRdb kept only the in-frame ones, dropping some. The sample table sets out fewer than 85,000 clones. The specimen was PBMCs. The origin of the receptors is a woman aged 40 to 50 in good health and CMV-seropositive. CDR3s include the opening cysteine and the closing phenylalanine or tryptophan. Fields, in order: J gene, CDR3 length, V gene, D gene, CDR3 protein, CDR3 DNA. The D gene is left open where the match is weak.

>TRBJ2-7|13|TRBV5-4|TRBD1
CASSLGGPYEQYF
TGTGCCAGCAGCTTAGGGGGCCCCTACGAGCAGTACTTC
>TRBJ2-7|16|TRBV15|TRBD2
CATSRGGTSGSLEQYF
TGTGCCACCAGCAGAGGTGGGACTAGCGGGAGTCTCGAGCAGTACTTC
>TRBJ2-1|14|TRBV6-4|TRBD1
CASSRTGDYNEQFF
TGTGCCAGCAGTCGGACAGGGGACTACAATGAGCAGTTCTTC
>TRBJ2-1|17|TRBV4-3|TRBD2
CASSLAHPSGTQRGQFF
TGCGCCAGCAGCCTAGCCCATCCTAGCGGGACACAACGGGGGCAGTTCTTC
>TRBJ1-1|12|TRBV28|-
CASSFDRTEAFF
TGTGCCAGCAGTTTCGACAGGACTGAAGCTTTCTTT
>TRBJ1-4|11|TRBV10-3|-
CAISGGEKLFF
TGTGCCATCAGCGGGGGAGAAAAACTGTTTTTT
>TRBJ1-2|14|TRBV19|TRBD1
CASNPRQGGKGYTF
TGTGCCAGTAACCCTCGACAGGGTGGTAAGGGCTACACCTTC
>TRBJ2-1|15|TRBV9|TRBD2
CASSAGLAGIYEQFF
TGTGCCAGCAGCGCCGGACTAGCGGGAATCTATGAGCAGTTCTTC
>TRBJ1-2|16|TRBV5-4|-
CASSTGVLSGIYGYTF
TGTGCCAGCAGCACGGGGGTCCTGTCAGGGATCTATGGCTACACCTTC
>TRBJ2-1|14|TRBV14|-
CASSQLLGTGEQFF
TGTGCCAGCAGCCAACTGCTAGGTACTGGAGAGCAGTTCTTC
>TRBJ1-1|14|TRBV19|-
CASSSPGQNTEAFF
TGTGCCAGCTCAAGTCCGGGACAAAACACTGAAGCTTTCTTT
>TRBJ2-1|13|TRBV29-1|TRBD2
CSERSGTYNEQFF
TGCAGCGAGAGGAGCGGGACCTACAATGAGCAGTTCTTC
>TRBJ2-3|18|TRBV5-3|TRBD2
CARSFELAGGPYTDTQYF
TGTGCCAGAAGCTTCGAACTAGCGGGAGGCCCATACACAGATACGCAGTATTTT
>TRBJ2-2|14|TRBV28|-
CATVKLQDTGELFF
TGTGCCACCGTAAAACTACAAGACACCGGGGAGCTGTTTTTT
>TRBJ2-2|14|TRBV7-2|-
CASRQQGPTGELFF
TGTGCCAGCAGACAACAGGGCCCCACCGGGGAGCTGTTTTTT
>TRBJ2-1|14|TRBV9|-
CASSSRDNFNEQFF
TGTGCCAGCAGCAGCCGGGACAACTTCAATGAGCAGTTCTTC
>TRBJ2-5|15|TRBV5-1|TRBD1
CAGSLGTGRLETQYF
TGCGCCGGCAGCTTAGGGACAGGGAGACTAGAGACCCAGTACTTC
>TRBJ2-3|16|TRBV25-1|TRBD2
CASSDHSGGGTDTQYF
TGTGCCAGCAGTGACCATTCGGGGGGAGGAACAGATACGCAGTATTTT
>TRBJ2-1|16|TRBV4-2|TRBD2
CASSQDGQLAGVEQFF
TGTGCCAGCAGCCAAGATGGCCAACTAGCGGGAGTTGAGCAGTTCTTC
>TRBJ1-1|12|TRBV5-5|-
CASSPAGTEAFF
TGTGCCAGCAGCCCGGCGGGGACTGAAGCTTTCTTT
>TRBJ1-1|14|TRBV6-5|-
CASSYEVGVPGAFF
TGTGCCAGCAGTTACGAGGTCGGGGTCCCCGGAGCTTTCTTT
>TRBJ1-2|15|TRBV2|-
CASSLGPGVPYGYTF
TGTGCCAGCAGCCTCGGGCCGGGGGTTCCCTATGGCTACACCTTC
>TRBJ2-7|14|TRBV27|-
CASSFGQGTYEQYF
TGTGCCAGCAGTTTCGGGCAGGGTACCTACGAGCAGTACTTC
>TRBJ2-1|15|TRBV6-1|TRBD1
CASRGGQGKVNEQFF
TGTGCCAGCAGAGGAGGACAGGGGAAGGTCAATGAGCAGTTCTTC
>TRBJ1-1|14|TRBV4-1|TRBD1
CASSQEGTGAEAFF
TGCGCCAGCAGCCAAGAAGGGACAGGGGCTGAAGCTTTCTTT
>TRBJ2-7|15|TRBV6-4|TRBD2
CASSRTSGSSYEQYF
TGTGCCAGCAGTCGGACTAGCGGGAGCTCCTACGAGCAGTACTTC
>TRBJ1-1|13|TRBV14|TRBD1
CASSFTGGTEAFF
TGTGCCAGCAGCTTTACAGGGGGCACTGAAGCTTTCTTT
>TRBJ2-2|16|TRBV30|TRBD2
CAWRLKGLAGSGELFF
TGTGCCTGGAGGCTTAAGGGACTAGCGGGGAGCGGGGAGCTGTTTTTT
>TRBJ2-5|13|TRBV9|TRBD2
CASSASGAETQYF
TGTGCCAGCAGCGCCAGCGGGGCGGAGACCCAGTACTTC
>TRBJ1-1|14|TRBV5-1|-
CASSLTRSNTEAFF
TGCGCCAGCAGCTTGACACGTTCGAACACTGAAGCTTTCTTT
>TRBJ2-5|13|TRBV30|-
CAWSRLAAETQYF
TGTGCCTGGAGTCGGCTGGCGGCGGAGACCCAGTACTTC
>TRBJ2-5|10|TRBV20-1|-
CSAPVETQYF
TGCAGTGCCCCTGTGGAGACCCAGTACTTC
>TRBJ2-2|14|TRBV7-3|-
CASSLDSNTGELFF
TGTGCCAGCAGCCTTGACTCGAACACCGGGGAGCTGTTTTTT
>TRBJ1-3|12|TRBV6-6|-
CASTPSGNTIYF
TGTGCCAGCACCCCTTCTGGAAACACCATATATTTT
>TRBJ1-1|12|TRBV21-1|-
CASVERQGEAFF
TGTGCCAGCGTGGAAAGGCAGGGCGAAGCTTTCTTT
>TRBJ1-2|14|TRBV13|-
CASSLVRARGGYTF
TGTGCCAGCAGCTTAGTGAGGGCCCGGGGTGGCTACACCTTC
>TRBJ1-3|15|TRBV14|-
CASNISLPSGNTIYF
TGTGCCAGCAATATCTCACTACCATCTGGAAACACCATATATTTT
>TRBJ2-5|17|TRBV5-1|TRBD2
CASSLAGTSGGAETQYF
TGCGCCAGCAGCTTGGCCGGGACTAGCGGGGGGGCGGAGACCCAGTACTTC
>TRBJ2-2|14|TRBV7-9|TRBD2
CASSLGGIKSRLFF
TGTGCCAGCAGCCTGGGGGGGATCAAAAGTCGTCTGTTTTTT
>TRBJ2-7|15|TRBV10-3|-
CASVEPGLALYEQYF
TGTGCCTCTGTTGAGCCGGGACTTGCACTCTACGAGCAGTACTTC